Presented here are 29 T cell receptor beta chains from one specimen sequenced in a study of tissue T cells after allogeneic stem cell transplantation. This table comes from immunoSEQ multiplex PCR, and its TCRdb copy is limited to in-frame clones, with some not included. The repertoire holds some 4,500 clones, around 70% seen once, with less than 30% in the top ten. Material: duodenal tissue, obtained at autopsy. The receptors stem from a female patient aged 18-49 years with steroid-refractory graft-versus-host disease after an allogeneic stem cell transplant. T cells may partly derive from the graft donor.

The chain links TRBV5-1 to TRBJ1-6; TRBD1 agrees at 7 bases. This CDR3 is 14 amino acids long. The ends lost 2 bases at V and 5 bases at J; junction bases unmatched: 1. CDR1 SGHRS and CDR2 YFSETQ come from the germline V gene. The CDR3 DNA is TGCGCCAGCAGCTTACAGGGGAATAATTCACCCCTCCACTTT. Encoded protein: CASSLQGNNSPLHF.

This clone was seen only a few times. The chain joins TRBV29-1 to TRBJ1-5; a weak D match, TRBD1 (5 bases). There are 14 residues in the CDR3. Looked up from germline, CDR1 is SQVTM and CDR2 is ANQGSEA. V dropped 3 bases and J dropped 3 bases, with 12 bases sitting between them. The DNA of the CDR3 is TGCAGCGTTGAGGGGGGGTCCCCCAATCAGCCCCAGCATTTT. Its translation is CSVEGGSPNQPQHF. The full variable domain, completed using reference TRBV29-1 and TRBJ1-5, is SAVISQKPSRDICQRGTSLTIQCQVDSQVTMMFWYRQQPGQSLTLIATANQGSEATYESGFVIDKFPISRPNLTFSTLTVSNMSPEDSSIYLCSVEGGSPNQPQHFGDGTRLSIL.

In this sample, this clone turned up once. This sequence joins TRBV7-8 and TRBJ1-6, with 7 positions matching TRBD1. The CDR3 consists of 18 residues. The ends lost 2 bases at V and 6 bases at J; junction bases unmatched: 13. Germline V gene sequence: CDR1 SGHVS, CDR2 FQNEAQ. The CDR3 protein is CASSLSTVGTVANSPLHF. CDR3 nucleotide sequence: TGTGCCAGCAGCTTATCGACGGTGGGGACAGTCGCTAATTCACCCCTCCACTTT.

The chain joins TRBV5-6 to TRBJ2-3, with D maybe TRBD2 (6 bases). V gave up 0 bases and J gave up 7 bases, with 18 bases separating them. The CDR3 sequence is 16 residues long. CDR1 SGHDT and CDR2 YYEEEE come from the germline V gene. The CDR3 spells CASSLVGGRVRYTQYF. In DNA, the CDR3 is TGTGCCAGCAGCTTGGTAGGAGGGCGGGTCAGGTATACGCAGTATTTT.

This chain links TRBV29-1 with TRBJ1-2; 8 nucleotides align to TRBD1. CDR3 size: 13 residues. The V gene end was trimmed by 6 bases and the J gene end by 4 bases; junction bases not matched to a gene: 7. Germline V gives CDR1 SQVTM, CDR2 ANQGSEA. CDR3 bases: TGCAGCGTCCGTCCGACAGGGGTCTATGGCTACACCTTC. Its translation is CSVRPTGVYGYTF.

V is TRBV7-8 and J is TRBJ1-2; weak D call: TRBD1 (5 bases). The CDR3 consists of 15 residues. V was shortened by 5 bases and J by 2 bases, with 15 bases between the two germline ends. Germline CDR1 and CDR2: SGHVS and FQNEAQ. CDR3 residues: CASSQGGARNYGYTF. In DNA, the CDR3 is TGTGCCAGCAGCCAAGGCGGGGCGCGAAACTATGGCTACACCTTC. The full variable domain, rest sourced from reference TRBV7-8 and TRBJ1-2, is GAGVSQSPRYKVAKRGQDVALRCDPISGHVSLFWYQQALGQGPEFLTYFQNEAQLDKSGLPSDRFFAERPEGSVSTLKIQRTQQEDSAVYLCASSQGGARNYGYTFGSGTRLTVV.

The gene calls are TRBV14 and TRBJ1-2; D ambiguous. The CDR3 has 16 amino acids. Deletions cut 0 bases from V and 5 bases from J, with 16 bases between. CDR1 is SGHDN, CDR2 FVKESK, per germline. The CDR3 loop reads CASSQDYGPATYGYTF. The CDR3 DNA sequence: TGTGCCAGCAGCCAAGATTATGGTCCGGCTACATATGGCTACACCTTC.

Judged by abundance, this clone is medium-sized (0.01 to 0.1%). The genes are TRBV5-1 and TRBJ2-3, with D tentatively TRBD2 (6 bases). Trimming removed 4 bases at V and 1 base at J, with 13 bases between. Germline CDR1 and CDR2: SGHRS and YFSETQ. This CDR3 is 15 amino acids long. Here the CDR3 reads CASSLGTSGTDTQYF. CDR3 in DNA: TGCGCCAGCAGCCTCGGGACTTCTGGCACAGATACGCAGTATTTT.

This clone was recorded once. The V and J genes are TRBV6-5 and TRBJ2-5; 7 positions agree with TRBD1. The junction had 8 bases not matched to a gene; V was cut back by 5 bases and J by 8 bases. CDR1 MNHEY and CDR2 SVGAGI come from the germline V gene. CDR3 length: 13 amino acids. The CDR3 coding sequence is TGTGCCAGCAGTAGGGGGCTCCCCACCACCCAGTACTTC. Protein product: CASSRGLPTTQYF.

The V and J genes are TRBV2 and TRBJ2-7, with D possibly being TRBD1 (6 bases). With 2 bases removed from V and 2 bases from J, the gap between germline ends came to 13 bases. The germline CDR1 and CDR2 sequences are SNHLY and FYNNEI. The CDR3 loop spans 15 amino acids. The CDR3 bases are TGTGCCAGCAGTGAACAGGGGTTAACGACCTACGAGCAGTACTTC. It encodes CASSEQGLTTYEQYF.

V is TRBV29-1 and J is TRBJ2-4, with a weak D call TRBD1 (6 bases). This CDR3 spans 16 amino acids. V lost 5 bases, J lost 0 bases, and 17 bases lay in between. Per the germline V gene, CDR1 is SQVTM and CDR2 is ANQGSEA. CDR3 amino acids: CSVIKSGTLAKNIQYF. The CDR3 DNA follows: TGCAGCGTTATTAAATCCGGGACATTAGCCAAAAACATTCAGTACTTC.

This chain joins TRBV27 and TRBJ2-3, with unresolved D. The CDR3 has 13 residues. CDR1 MNHEY and CDR2 SMNVEV come from the germline V gene (reference sequence). With 9 bases removed from V and 2 bases from J, the gap between germline ends came to 12 bases. The CDR3 sequence is CASAVLPTDTQYF. Written as DNA, the CDR3 is TGTGCCAGTGCGGTACTCCCCACAGATACGCAGTATTTT.

The chain is built from TRBV5-4 and TRBJ2-7; 7 bases align to TRBD2. The CDR3 runs 15 residues. Germline CDR1 and CDR2: SGHNT and YYREEE (reference sequence). The ends lost 4 bases at V and 6 bases at J; junction bases unmatched: 13. CDR3 protein: CASSAPRDYLPEQYF. For the CDR3, the DNA is TGTGCCAGCAGCGCCCCCCGGGACTACTTACCCGAGCAGTACTTC.

The rearrangement links TRBV28 to TRBJ1-1; the D is unclear. Looked up from germline, CDR1 is MDHEN and CDR2 is SYDVKM. This CDR3 is built from 13 residues. V was clipped by 7 bases and J by 3 bases, with 12 bases between them. The CDR3: CASTLIPDTEAFF. Written as DNA, the CDR3 is TGTGCCAGCACCTTGATCCCTGACACTGAAGCTTTCTTT.

The chain recombines TRBV9 with TRBJ2-1; D unclear. This CDR3 is built from 12 residues. CDR1 and CDR2 from the germline V gene are SGDLS and YYNGEE. Trimming left V 3 bases short and J 2 bases short, with 3 bases between. The CDR3 protein is CASSEPYNEQFF. The CDR3 coding sequence is TGTGCCAGCAGCGAACCCTACAATGAGCAGTTCTTC.

The chain carries TRBV28 and TRBJ2-1; D may correspond to TRBD1 or TRBD2 (6 bases each). The V end lost 10 bases, the J end lost 2 bases, and 21 bases lay between the germline ends. Germline-derived CDR1 and CDR2 are MDHEN and SYDVKM. There are 16 residues in the CDR3. DNA for the CDR3: TGTGCCACCTACCAATCCTTCCGGGGGCCCTACAATGAGCAGTTCTTC. This translates into CATYQSFRGPYNEQFF.

The sample holds a few counts of this clone. The gene calls are TRBV3-1 (or the pseudogene TRBV3-2) and TRBJ2-2, with unresolved D. V lost 1 base and J lost 6, with 3 bases in between. Germline CDR1 reads LGHDT; CDR2 reads YNNKEL (reference sequence). The CDR3 is 12 amino acids. The CDR3 DNA follows: TGTGCCAGCAGCCAAGTTGCCGGGGAGCTGTTTTTT. Translating gives CASSQVAGELFF.

The V call is TRBV7-9, the J call TRBJ2-2; D possibly corresponds to TRBD1 (5 bases). Germline V gene lookup returns CDR1 SEHNR and CDR2 FQNEAQ (reference sequence). The V gene lost 1 base and the J gene lost 6 bases, with 9 bases spanning the gap. This CDR3 has 14 amino acids. CDR3 loop: CASSLVGVAGELFF. CDR3 nucleotides: TGTGCCAGCAGCTTAGTAGGGGTAGCCGGGGAGCTGTTTTTT. Variable domain in full (rest from reference TRBV7-9 and TRBJ2-2): DTGVSQNPRHKITKRGQNVTFRCDPISEHNRLYWYRQTLGQGPEFLTYFQNEAQLEKSRLLSDRFSAERPKGSFSTLEIQRTEQGDSAMYLCASSLVGVAGELFFGEGSRLTVL.

The V and J genes are TRBV5-1 and TRBJ2-7; D is uncertain. Germline CDR1 is SGHRS and CDR2 is YFSETQ. This CDR3 has 12 residues. Trimming stripped 4 bases from V and 4 bases from J, with 9 bases between. CDR3 DNA sequence: TGCGCCAGCAGCCTCGACCAGTACGAGCAGTACTTC. It codes for CASSLDQYEQYF.

V usage is TRBV11-1 and J usage is TRBJ1-1; D gene unclear. Germline V gives CDR1 SGHAT, CDR2 FQDESV (reference sequence). V was trimmed by 3 bases and J by 4 bases, leaving 9 bases between them. This CDR3 has 13 amino acids. CDR3 amino acids: CASSFTVGTEAFF. The CDR3 DNA reads TGTGCCAGCAGCTTCACCGTGGGCACTGAAGCTTTCTTT.

The sample holds a few counts of this clone. One end of the junction does not line up with germline, which may come from a read error. The chain employs TRBV29-1 and TRBJ1-4; 7 nucleotides agree with TRBD1. Germline lookup yields CDR1 SQVTM and CDR2 ANQGSEA. CDR3 length: 12 amino acids. The CDR3 DNA follows: TGCAGCGTTGAAAATTTCCGGACAGGCACCGCATTT. Translation gives CSVENFRTGTAF.

The V gene is TRBV5-1, the J gene TRBJ1-3; D gene ambiguous. The CDR3 runs 16 residues. The V end lost 0 bases, the J end lost 5 bases, and 15 bases lay between the germline ends. CDR1 and CDR2 (germline): SGHRS, YFSETQ. CDR3: CASSLGMITARNTIYF. The CDR3 nucleotides are TGCGCCAGCAGCTTGGGAATGATAACAGCAAGAAACACCATATATTTT.

The CDR3 here is CASSSPGQEFGEAFF. CDR3 sequence (DNA): TGTGCCAGCAGCTCACCGGGACAGGAGTTTGGTGAAGCTTTCTTT. The V call is TRBV7-9, the J call TRBJ1-1; 8 bases line up with TRBD1. Per germline, CDR1 SEHNR and CDR2 FQNEAQ (reference sequence). Germline trimming cut 4 bases from V and 7 bases from J; bases unmatched to any gene: 11. This CDR3 has 15 amino acids.

This clone was seen a few times. This chain joins TRBV5-1 and TRBJ1-6, with 11 bases that match TRBD1. CDR1 SGHRS and CDR2 YFSETQ come from the germline V gene. The trim removed 2 bases at V and 8 bases at J, leaving 3 bases unmatched. This CDR3 is 15 amino acids long. The CDR3 region is CASSFPGQGDSPLHF. CDR3 bases: TGCGCCAGCAGCTTTCCGGGACAGGGGGATTCACCCCTCCACTTT. Variable domain in full (rest from reference TRBV5-1 and TRBJ1-6): KAGVTQTPRYLIKTRGQQVTLSCSPISGHRSVSWYQQTPGQGLQFLFEYFSETQRNKGNFPGRFSGRQFSNSRSEMNVSTLELGDSALYLCASSFPGQGDSPLHFGNGTRLTVT.

This clone was counted a single time. With a much larger clone just one base away, this may be a read error. CDR3 in amino acids: CASSRTSGSYNEQFF. In nucleotides, the CDR3 is TGTGCCAGCAGCAGGACTAGCGGGAGTTACAATGAGCAGTTCTTC. The rearrangement uses TRBV27 and TRBJ2-1; TRBD2 matches 13 bases. The CDR3 length is 15 residues. The ends lost 6 bases at V and 4 bases at J; junction bases unmatched: 3. The germline V gene encodes CDR1 MNHEY and CDR2 SMNVEV (reference sequence).

This sequence joins TRBV12-1 and TRBJ2-2; the table assigns TRBD2, which was not confirmed against the DNA. TRBV12-1 is recorded as a pseudogene. CDR3 length: 17 amino acids. CDR3 in amino acids: CASPGVAGGPDTGELFF. The DNA for the CDR3 is TGTGCCAGCCCCGGGGTAGCGGGAGGGCCGGACACCGGGGAGCTGTTTTTT.

The rearrangement joins TRBV27 to TRBJ1-2; TRBD1 agrees at 7 bases. The V segment lost 8 bases and the J segment 2 bases; nucleotides outside the gene matches: 5. Germline CDR1 MNHEY, CDR2 SMNVEV (reference sequence). The CDR3 runs 13 residues. This CDR3 reads CASGSRGNYGYTF. CDR3 in DNA: TGTGCCAGCGGATCCAGGGGGAACTATGGCTACACCTTC.

The chain recombines TRBV5-1 with TRBJ2-2, with 10 bases lining up with TRBD2. The CDR3 contains 19 residues. V shed 2 bases and J 0 bases; nucleotides not matched to a gene: 10. Germline V gene data show CDR1 as SGHRS and CDR2 as YFSETQ. The CDR3 DNA reads TGCGCCAGCAGCTTAAGCGGGAGGGACCCGTTCGCGAACACCGGGGAGCTGTTTTTT. It yields the protein CASSLSGRDPFANTGELFF.

This clone has a single count. The chain is built from TRBV5-1 and TRBJ2-7; the match to TRBD2 covers 7 bases. The V gene's germline CDR1 is SGHRS and CDR2 YFSETQ. This CDR3 has 18 amino acids. The trim removed 0 bases at V and 2 bases at J, leaving 14 bases unmatched. The CDR3 sequence: CASSLEGPLTGGPYEQYF. CDR3 DNA sequence: TGCGCCAGCAGCTTGGAAGGACCCTTAACGGGAGGACCCTACGAGCAGTACTTC. The full variable domain, completed using reference TRBV5-1 and TRBJ2-7, is KAGVTQTPRYLIKTRGQQVTLSCSPISGHRSVSWYQQTPGQGLQFLFEYFSETQRNKGNFPGRFSGRQFSNSRSEMNVSTLELGDSALYLCASSLEGPLTGGPYEQYFGPGTRLTVT.